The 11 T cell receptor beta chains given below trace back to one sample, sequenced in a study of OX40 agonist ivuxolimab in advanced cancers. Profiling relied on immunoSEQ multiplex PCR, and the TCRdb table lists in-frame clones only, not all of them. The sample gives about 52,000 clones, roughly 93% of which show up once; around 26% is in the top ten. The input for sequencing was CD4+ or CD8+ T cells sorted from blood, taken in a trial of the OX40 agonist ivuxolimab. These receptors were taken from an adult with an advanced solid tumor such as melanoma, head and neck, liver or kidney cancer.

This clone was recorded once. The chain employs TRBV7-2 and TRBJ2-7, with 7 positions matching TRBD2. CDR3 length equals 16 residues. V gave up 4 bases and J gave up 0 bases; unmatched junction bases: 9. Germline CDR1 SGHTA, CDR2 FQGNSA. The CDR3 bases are TGTGCCAGCAGCTCGAGCGGGACTCATAGCTCCTACGAGCAGTACTTC. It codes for CASSSSGTHSSYEQYF.

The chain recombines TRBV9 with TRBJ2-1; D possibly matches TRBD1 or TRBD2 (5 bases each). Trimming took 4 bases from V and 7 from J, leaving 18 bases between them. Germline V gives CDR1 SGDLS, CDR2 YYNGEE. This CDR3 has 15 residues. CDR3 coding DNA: TGTGCCAGCAGCTCCCCATGGGACCCGAAAAATGAGCAGTTCTTC. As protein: CASSSPWDPKNEQFF. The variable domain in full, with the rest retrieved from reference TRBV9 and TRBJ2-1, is DSGVTQTPKHLITATGQRVTLRCSPRSGDLSVYWYQQSLDQGLQFLIQYYNGEERAKGNILERFSAQQFPDLHSELNLSSLELGDSALYFCASSSPWDPKNEQFFGPGTRLTVL.

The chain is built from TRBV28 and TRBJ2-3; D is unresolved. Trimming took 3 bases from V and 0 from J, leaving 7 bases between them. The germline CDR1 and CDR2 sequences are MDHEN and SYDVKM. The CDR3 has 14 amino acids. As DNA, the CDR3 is TGTGCCAGCAGTTTCACCAGCAGCACAGATACGCAGTATTTT. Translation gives CASSFTSSTDTQYF.

Written as DNA, the CDR3 is TGTGCCAGCAGTTTCAGGGGACAGAGTGATGAAAAACTGTTTTTT. This encodes CASSFRGQSDEKLFF. The chain couples TRBV27 to TRBJ1-4; 7 positions match TRBD1. V lost 3 bases, J lost 6 bases, and 7 bases stayed unmatched. The CDR3 length is 15 residues. In germline, CDR1 is MNHEY, CDR2 SMNVEV (reference sequence).

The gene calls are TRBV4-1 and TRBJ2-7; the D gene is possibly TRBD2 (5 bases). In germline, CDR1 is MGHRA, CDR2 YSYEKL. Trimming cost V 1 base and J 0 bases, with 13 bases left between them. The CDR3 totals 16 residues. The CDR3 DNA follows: TGCGCCAGCAGCCAAGTGGCAGCGGAAAGCTCCTACGAGCAGTACTTC. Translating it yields CASSQVAAESSYEQYF.

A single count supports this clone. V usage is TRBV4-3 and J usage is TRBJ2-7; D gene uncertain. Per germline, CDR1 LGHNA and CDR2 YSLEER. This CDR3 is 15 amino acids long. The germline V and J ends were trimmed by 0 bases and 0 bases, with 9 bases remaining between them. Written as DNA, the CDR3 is TGCGCCAGCAGCCAAGATTTTGCTAGCTCCTACGAGCAGTACTTC. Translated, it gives CASSQDFASSYEQYF.

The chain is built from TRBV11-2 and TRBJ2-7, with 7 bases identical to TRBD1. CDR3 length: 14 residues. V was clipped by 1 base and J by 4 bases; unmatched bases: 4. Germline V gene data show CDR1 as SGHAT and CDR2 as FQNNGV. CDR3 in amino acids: CASSLGQGGYEQYF. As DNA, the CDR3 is TGTGCCAGCAGCTTAGGACAGGGCGGATACGAGCAGTACTTC. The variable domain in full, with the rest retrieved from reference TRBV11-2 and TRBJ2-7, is EAGVAQSPRYKIIEKRQSVAFWCNPISGHATLYWYQQILGQGPKLLIQFQNNGVVDDSQLPKDRFSAERLKGVDSTLKIQPAKLEDSAVYLCASSLGQGGYEQYFGPGTRLTVT.

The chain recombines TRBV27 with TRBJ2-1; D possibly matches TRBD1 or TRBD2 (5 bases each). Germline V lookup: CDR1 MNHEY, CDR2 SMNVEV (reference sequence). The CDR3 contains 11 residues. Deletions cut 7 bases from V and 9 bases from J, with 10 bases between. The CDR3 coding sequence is TGTGCCAGCAATTTGGGGGTTGAGCAGTTCTTC. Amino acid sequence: CASNLGVEQFF.

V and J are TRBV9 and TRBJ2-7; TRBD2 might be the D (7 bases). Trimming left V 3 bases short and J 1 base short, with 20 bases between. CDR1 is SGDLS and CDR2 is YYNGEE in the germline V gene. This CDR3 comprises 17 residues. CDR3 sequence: CASSASPRGAFSYEQYF. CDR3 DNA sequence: TGTGCCAGCAGCGCCTCTCCACGGGGGGCTTTTTCCTACGAGCAGTACTTC. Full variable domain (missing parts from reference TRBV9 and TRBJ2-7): DSGVTQTPKHLITATGQRVTLRCSPRSGDLSVYWYQQSLDQGLQFLIQYYNGEERAKGNILERFSAQQFPDLHSELNLSSLELGDSALYFCASSASPRGAFSYEQYFGPGTRLTVT.

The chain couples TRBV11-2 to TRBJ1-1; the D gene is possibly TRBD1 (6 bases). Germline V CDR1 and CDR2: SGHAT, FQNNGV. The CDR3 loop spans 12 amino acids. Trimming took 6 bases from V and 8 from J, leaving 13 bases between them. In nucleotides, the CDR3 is TGTGCCAGCAGTACAGGGAGGACCGAAGCTTTCTTT. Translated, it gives CASSTGRTEAFF.

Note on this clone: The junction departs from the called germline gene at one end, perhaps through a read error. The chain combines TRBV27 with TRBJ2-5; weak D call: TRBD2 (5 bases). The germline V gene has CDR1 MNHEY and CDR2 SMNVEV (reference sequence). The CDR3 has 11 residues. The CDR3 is CASSSGINWDF. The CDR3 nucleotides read TGTGCCAGCAGTTCGGGGATTAATTGGGACTTC.